The 20 T cell receptor beta chains below come from one sample, sequenced in a study of kidney transplant recipient with SARS-CoV-2 infection. Each CDR3 protein gets one entry after TCRdb re-called the reads with MiXCR. The data hold fewer than 250,000 distinct CDR3 sequences, with under 35% observed a single time. This sample comprised a blood sample, obtained at baseline and on day 111 from a kidney transplant recipient. These receptor sequences come from a male patient between 25 and 39 years old who had COVID-19 and was a kidney transplant recipient. The graft donor may have given rise to some T cells.

A word on this clonotype: A much larger clone is a single base away; this may be a read error. V is TRBV6-6 and J is TRBJ2-7; tentatively, D is TRBD2 (5 bases). Trimming took off 0 bases at V and 6 bases at J, with 9 bases between the two ends. The CDR3 has 13 amino acids. Germline CDR1 and CDR2: MNHNY and SVGAGI (reference sequence). CDR3 nucleotide sequence: TGTGCCAGCAGTTACTCGAACCGGGGCGAGCAGTACTTC. Its translation is CASSYSNRGEQYF.

This clonotype was seen a handful of times. In nucleotides, the CDR3 is TGTGCCAGTAGTACCGATGCGACAAATCGAAAGACCTATGGCTACACCTTC. The encoded protein is CASSTDATNRKTYGYTF. The V and J genes are TRBV19 and TRBJ1-2; D is unclear. V lost 4 bases and J 4 bases, leaving 22 bases between the germline ends. The CDR3 length is 17 residues. Per germline, CDR1 LNHDA and CDR2 SQIVND (reference sequence).

Points on this clonotype: One end of the junction varies from germline; a read error may be responsible. The chain combines TRBV6-5 with TRBJ2-2; perhaps TRBD2 as D (6 bases). The CDR3 spans 13 residues. CDR1 MNHEY and CDR2 SVGAGI come from the germline V gene. CDR3 sequence reads: CANSERDTGELFF. As DNA, the CDR3 is TGTGCCAACAGTGAGCGGGACACCGGGGAGCTGTTTTTT.

In the case of this clonotype: This may come from a read error, since a much larger clone is one base off. V and J are TRBV6-6 and TRBJ2-1; the D gene could be TRBD1 or TRBD2 (5 bases each). CDR1 is MNHNY and CDR2 is SVGAGI in the germline V gene (reference sequence). V was pared by 6 bases and J by 6 bases, with 18 bases between. This CDR3 comprises 15 residues. CDR3 DNA: TGTGCCAGCAGACGGGGCGAAGGTATCTGCAATGAGCAGTTCTTC. Protein: CASRRGEGICNEQFF.

In its sample, this clonotype was seen a few times. The chain links TRBV20-1 to TRBJ2-1; D unclear. This CDR3 has 16 amino acids. The V end lost 2 bases, the J end lost 0 bases, and 14 bases lay between the germline ends. CDR1 and CDR2 from the germline V gene are DFQATT and SNEGSKA (reference sequence). The CDR3 DNA reads as TGCAGTGCTAGACCGAACCACTTAAGCTCCTACAATGAGCAGTTCTTC. Translation gives CSARPNHLSSYNEQFF.

This clonotype was picked up many times. This chain connects TRBV11-2 to TRBJ2-7, with 7 bases that match TRBD1. The CDR3 contains 14 residues. The J segment lost 3 bases and the V segment lost 5 bases, leaving 7 bases of the junction unmatched. Germline values: CDR1 SGHAT, CDR2 FQNNGV. The CDR3 sequence: CASSLPGQSYEQYF. The CDR3, as DNA: TGTGCCAGCAGCCTGCCGGGACAGAGCTACGAGCAGTACTTC.

This clonotype was recorded at least ten times. The rearrangement links TRBV12-5 to TRBJ1-2, with D possibly TRBD1 on 5 matching bases. With 5 bases removed from V and 4 bases from J, the gap between germline ends came to 23 bases. The germline CDR1 and CDR2 sequences are LGHNT and FRNRAP. The CDR3 extends over 17 amino acids. In DNA, the CDR3 is TGTGCTAGTGGTCAGCAAGGTTTGCAGGGAAAGACCTATGGCTACACCTTC. It encodes CASGQQGLQGKTYGYTF.

V is TRBV21-1 and J is TRBJ2-3. TRBV21-1 is reported as a pseudogene. This CDR3 region has 17 residues. CDR3 sequence (DNA): TGTGCCAGCAGCCATCGGATAGCTACAGCCATGCAAGATACGCAGTATTTT. Translated, it gives CASSHRIATAMQDTQYF.

About this clonotype itself: This sequence may be a read error, since a much larger clone differs from it by one base. This sequence joins TRBV12-3 or TRBV12-4 and TRBJ2-3; 10 positions agree with TRBD2. CDR3 length equals 17 residues. The CDR3 nucleotides read TGTGCCAGCACCTCATCTAGCGGGAGACACTCCACAGATGCGCAGTATTTT. This codes for CASTSSSGRHSTDAQYF.

This clonotype was observed many times. The gene calls are TRBV6-4 and TRBJ2-5; D is possibly TRBD2 (6 bases). Deletions cut 6 bases from V and 9 bases from J, with 17 bases between. Per germline, CDR1 MRHNA and CDR2 SNTAGT. There are 13 residues in the CDR3. CDR3 bases: TGTGCCAGCAGCCAGTTCTTGGGGGAGGCCCAGTACTTC. This codes for CASSQFLGEAQYF.

This clonotype was detected many times. The chain couples TRBV27 to TRBJ2-1, with TRBD2 matching over 11 bases. Germline V gene data show CDR1 as MNHEY and CDR2 as SMNVEV (reference sequence). There are 17 residues in the CDR3. V shed 5 bases, J shed 1 base, and the junction held 7 bases outside the gene matches. The CDR3 bases are TGTGCCAGCAGTCCATGGACTAGCGGGCTTTCCTACAATGAGCAGTTCTTC. It specifies CASSPWTSGLSYNEQFF.

This clonotype was seen many times. V usage is TRBV5-4 and J usage is TRBJ1-2; no definite D call. CDR1 SGHNT and CDR2 YYREEE come from the germline V gene (reference sequence). The CDR3 loop spans 17 amino acids. V was pared by 0 bases and J by 7 bases, with 22 bases between. The CDR3 DNA reads as TGTGCCAGCAGCTTGGCCATATTATCGGCAGGTGGAGGTGGCTACACCTTC. Translated, it gives CASSLAILSAGGGGYTF.

The sample holds many counts of this clonotype. The CDR3, as DNA: TGTGCCAGCAGCGCGGGGGAGACCCAGTACTTC. Protein product: CASSAGETQYF. The chain links TRBV9 to TRBJ2-5, with a possible D match to TRBD2 (5 bases). Germline V gives CDR1 SGDLS, CDR2 YYNGEE. Trimming took off 3 bases at V and 5 bases at J, with 5 bases between the two ends. The CDR3 extends over 11 amino acids.

This clonotype was counted at least ten times. The rearrangement joins TRBV20-1 to TRBJ2-7; 8 nucleotides line up with TRBD2. Germline-derived CDR1 and CDR2 are DFQATT and SNEGSKA (reference sequence). J was trimmed by 0 bases and V by 6 bases; bases with no gene match: 10. The CDR3 has 15 amino acids. The chain's CDR3 is CSATRSGRGSYEQYF. CDR3 bases: TGCAGTGCGACCCGGAGCGGGAGAGGCTCCTACGAGCAGTACTTC.

This clonotype was detected ten times or more. The chain links TRBV25-1 to TRBJ1-2; unclear D gene. Trimming stripped 5 bases from V and 4 bases from J, with 23 bases between. CDR3 length equals 17 residues. The germline V gene has CDR1 MGHDK and CDR2 SYGVNS. The CDR3 is CASSCYLELGKTYGYTF. The CDR3 nucleotides are TGTGCCAGCAGTTGTTATCTAGAACTGGGAAAGACCTATGGCTACACCTTC.

Note on this clonotype: This may stem from a read error, because a much larger clone lies one nucleotide away. This chain connects TRBV20-1 to TRBJ1-2; possibly TRBD1 for D (5 bases). The CDR3 runs to 13 residues. The V gene's germline CDR1 is DFQATT and CDR2 SNEGSKA (reference sequence). Trimming left V 6 bases short and J 3 bases short, with 14 bases between. The chain's CDR3 is CSAYTWGDYGYTF. DNA of the CDR3: TGCAGTGCATATACGTGGGGGGACTATGGCTACACCTTC.

At least ten counts were recorded for this clonotype. This sequence joins TRBV11-2 and TRBJ2-1; 10 nucleotides agree with TRBD2. The CDR3 totals 17 residues. Germline-derived CDR1 and CDR2 are SGHAT and FQNNGV. Trimming removed 4 bases from V and 4 bases from J; junction bases left unmatched: 10. The CDR3 reads CASSSTSGFLPYNEQFF. Here the CDR3 DNA reads TGTGCCAGCAGCTCGACTAGCGGGTTTCTACCGTACAATGAGCAGTTCTTC.

This clonotype was counted ten times or more. The chain employs TRBV13 and TRBJ2-7, with D perhaps TRBD2 (5 bases). Looked up from germline, CDR1 is PRHDT and CDR2 is FYEKMQ (reference sequence). This CDR3 contains 14 residues. Trimming took off 2 bases at V and 4 bases at J, with 12 bases between the two ends. The CDR3 here is CASSLRGSRYEQYF. For the CDR3, the DNA is TGTGCCAGCAGCTTACGAGGGAGCCGTTACGAGCAGTACTTC.

This clonotype was detected only a few times. The chain uses TRBV5-8 and TRBJ2-1; D may be TRBD1 (5 bases). Germline V gene lookup returns CDR1 SGHTS and CDR2 YDEGEE. The germline V and J ends were trimmed by 5 bases and 8 bases, with 17 bases remaining between them. This CDR3 is 14 amino acids long. CDR3 sequence reads: CASSNWGRRDEQFF. The CDR3 DNA reads TGTGCCAGCAGTAACTGGGGCAGGAGAGATGAGCAGTTCTTC. The variable domain in full, with the rest retrieved from reference TRBV5-8 and TRBJ2-1, is EAGVTQSPTHLIKTRGQQATLRCSPISGHTSVYWYQQALGLGLQFLLWYDEGEERNRGNFPPRFSGRQFPNYSSELNVNALELEDSALYLCASSNWGRRDEQFFGPGTRLTVL.

This clonotype appeared many times. V usage is TRBV9 and J usage is TRBJ1-2, with a tentative D call TRBD1 (5 bases). Germline loops: CDR1 SGDLS, CDR2 YYNGEE. CDR3 length equals 15 residues. V lost 4 bases and J 1 base, leaving 14 bases between the germline ends. In DNA form, the CDR3 reads TGTGCCAGCAGCCTGATGGGGGGTGATAACTATGGCTACACCTTC. The encoded protein is CASSLMGGDNYGYTF.